Reported below is one TCR beta chain. The antigen remains unidentified. The data originate from a study of PD-L1 blockade in urothelial cancer. Study details: Earlier, patients had received 0 to 3 chemotherapy regimens.

V shed 5 bases and J shed 1 base, with 6 bases lying between them. This CDR3 is 14 amino acids long. Per germline, CDR1 SEHNR and CDR2 FQNEAQ (reference sequence). Time point here: pretreatment peripheral blood. Study-wide findings and caveats: A pretreatment blood TCR clonality that fell below the median predicted better progression-free and overall survival.

TCRdb keeps only in-frame clones here, not all; method: immunoSEQ multiplex PCR. The data show around 43,000 clones, with more than 70% seen just once and just under 25% held by the top ten. Sequenced here: PBMCs, sampled around atezolizumab (anti-PD-L1) treatment. The TCR sequence derives from a donor at least 40 years old with urothelial cancer. The chain recombines TRBV7-9 with TRBJ2-6; D uncertain. The CDR3 DNA follows: TGTGCCAGCAGCCCCCGGTCTGGGGCCAACGTCCTGACTTTC. Translating it yields CASSPRSGANVLTF. The full variable domain, rest sourced from reference TRBV7-9 and TRBJ2-6, is DTGVSQNPRHKITKRGQNVTFRCDPISEHNRLYWYRQTLGQGPEFLTYFQNEAQLEKSRLLSDRFSAERPKGSFSTLEIQRTEQGDSAMYLCASSPRSGANVLTFGAGSRLTVL.